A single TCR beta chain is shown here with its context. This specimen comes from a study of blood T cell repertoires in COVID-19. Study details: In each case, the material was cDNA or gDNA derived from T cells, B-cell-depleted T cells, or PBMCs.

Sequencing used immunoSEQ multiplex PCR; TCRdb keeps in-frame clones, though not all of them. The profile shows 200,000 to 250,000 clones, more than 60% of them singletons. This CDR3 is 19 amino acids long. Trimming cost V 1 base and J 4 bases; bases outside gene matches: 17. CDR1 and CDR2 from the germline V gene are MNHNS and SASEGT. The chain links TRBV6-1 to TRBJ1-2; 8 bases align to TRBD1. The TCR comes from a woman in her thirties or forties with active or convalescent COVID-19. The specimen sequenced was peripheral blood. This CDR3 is CASSEGFWTGPRRGYGYTF. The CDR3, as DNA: TGTGCCAGCAGTGAAGGTTTCTGGACAGGGCCAAGGCGGGGCTATGGCTACACCTTC.